These 14 T cell receptor beta chains originate from one sample sequenced in a study of T cells in Graves' hyperthyroidism and ophthalmopathy. TCR beta CDR3 regions were amplified from RNA transcripts. First-round RT-PCR of the TCR CDR3 relied on the HTBI primer set. From the multiplex PCR reads, TCRdb called clonotypes with MiXCR, one entry per CDR3 protein. Of around 240,000 distinct CDR3 sequences in the sample, less than 20% were seen once. Sequencing was carried out using blood. The receptor source for this set is a young woman with Graves' ophthalmopathy.

The table lists this clonotype with a few counts. The chain uses TRBV20-1 and TRBJ2-7; the match to TRBD2 covers 8 bases. The length of the CDR3 is 16 residues. The germline gives CDR1 DFQATT, CDR2 SNEGSKA (reference sequence). Trimming cost V 0 bases and J 4 bases; bases outside gene matches: 11. The CDR3 here is CSARDRGGIAEYEQYF. CDR3 coding DNA: TGCAGTGCTAGAGATCGGGGGGGTATAGCCGAATACGAGCAGTACTTC.

This clonotype was detected ten times or more. The V call is TRBV6-1, the J call TRBJ2-1, with 8 bases lining up with TRBD1. J was trimmed by 3 bases and V by 6 bases; bases with no gene match: 10. The CDR3 contains 16 residues. Germline CDR1 MNHNS, CDR2 SASEGT. The CDR3 nucleotides read TGTGCCAGCAGGCGAATCGGACAGGGATACTACAATGAGCAGTTCTTC. The encoded protein is CASRRIGQGYYNEQFF.

This clonotype was recorded at least ten times. This chain joins TRBV28 and TRBJ2-1, with TRBD1 matching over 9 bases. This CDR3 comprises 15 residues. Germline V gives CDR1 MDHEN, CDR2 SYDVKM. J gave up 6 bases and V 6 bases, and 9 bases lay outside the gene matches. This CDR3 reads CASSFSGQGANEQFF. CDR3 nucleotides: TGTGCCAGCAGCTTTTCGGGACAGGGTGCCAATGAGCAGTTCTTC.

Ten or more counts support this clonotype. The chain has TRBV6-1 and TRBJ2-1, with D perhaps matching TRBD1 or TRBD2 (6 bases each). Trimming took 7 bases from V and 10 from J, leaving 20 bases between them. The CDR3 contains 14 residues. Germline CDR1 MNHNS, CDR2 SASEGT. CDR3 nucleotide sequence: TGTGCCAGCAAGGCAGGGGAGGCTGGCGGGGAGCAGTTCTTC. Translation gives CASKAGEAGGEQFF.

This clonotype was picked up many times. The rearrangement joins TRBV6-1 to TRBJ1-1; no definite D call. CDR3 length: 13 residues. Deletions cut 8 bases from V and 1 base from J, with 11 bases between. In germline, CDR1 is MNHNS, CDR2 SASEGT. The CDR3 DNA sequence: TGTGCCAGCTCCACTAAGTGGAACACTGAAGCTTTCTTT. Its translation: CASSTKWNTEAFF.

This clonotype was detected many times. The chain has TRBV5-6 and TRBJ1-4; TRBD1 might be the D (5 bases). Between the trimmed V and J ends, which lost 1 base and 4 bases, there was a span of 8 bases. The CDR3 is made up of 14 amino acids. The germline V gene has CDR1 SGHDT and CDR2 YYEEEE. In DNA form, the CDR3 reads TGTGCCAGCAGCTTGAGGGGACTTAATGAAAAACTGTTTTTT. Its protein product is CASSLRGLNEKLFF.

This clonotype was seen at least ten times. The chain employs TRBV11-3 and TRBJ2-1; D uncertain. This CDR3 contains 13 residues. The V gene lost 6 bases and the J gene lost 6 bases, with 12 bases spanning the gap. Germline V gives CDR1 SGHNT, CDR2 YENEEA. For the CDR3, the DNA is TGTGCCAGCAGTACGGGCCCAGCCAATGAGCAGTTCTTC. It codes for CASSTGPANEQFF.

This clonotype was seen more than once but under ten times. This chain joins TRBV20-1 and TRBJ2-6, with a tentative D call TRBD2 (7 bases). V was shortened by 0 bases and J by 9 bases, with 15 bases between the two germline ends. Germline-derived CDR1 and CDR2 are DFQATT and SNEGSKA (reference sequence). This CDR3 has 15 amino acids. This CDR3 reads CSARDLGGVDNVLTF. For the CDR3, the DNA is TGCAGTGCTAGAGATCTAGGGGGGGTCGACAACGTCCTGACTTTC.

This clonotype was recorded many times. This sequence joins TRBV29-1 and TRBJ2-1, with 7 nucleotides matching TRBD2. The CDR3 contains 15 residues. The J segment lost 5 bases and the V segment lost 4 bases, leaving 11 bases of the junction unmatched. CDR1 and CDR2 (germline): SQVTM, ANQGSEA. The CDR3 sequence is CSVAVLRELHNEQFF. The CDR3 bases are TGCAGCGTTGCTGTTTTGCGGGAGCTGCACAATGAGCAGTTCTTC.

This clonotype was seen ten or more times. V gene TRBV10-3 combines with J gene TRBJ1-2, with 10 bases that match TRBD1. Trimming at V came to 6 bases and at J to 0 bases, leaving 19 bases not matched to a gene. Germline-derived CDR1 and CDR2 are ENHRY and SYGVKD. This CDR3 has 20 residues. CDR3 nucleotide sequence: TGTGCCATCAGCAAACGGAACAGTATGACAGGGGGCCTCGCTAACTATGGCTACACCTTC. Amino acid sequence: CAISKRNSMTGGLANYGYTF.

This rearrangement joins TRBV7-2 to TRBJ2-7; D unresolved. Germline CDR1 reads SGHTA; CDR2 reads FQGNSA. CDR3 length: 11 residues. V was clipped by 5 bases and J by 2 bases, with 4 bases between them. CDR3 DNA sequence: TGTACCAGCAGCCTGACCTACGAGCAGTACTTC. Translating gives CTSSLTYEQYF.

This clonotype appeared many times. The CDR3: CASSGGTSGTYNEQFF. CDR3 sequence (DNA): TGTGCCAGCAGTGGGGGGACTAGCGGGACCTACAATGAGCAGTTCTTC. V and J are TRBV6-2 or TRBV6-3 and TRBJ2-1; TRBD2 matches at 13 bases. Germline CDR1 is MNHEY and CDR2 is SVGEGT. CDR3 length equals 16 residues. V was clipped by 5 bases and J by 2 bases; unmatched bases: 3.

This clonotype came up many times. J is TRBJ1-6 and V is TRBV18, with 10 nucleotides matching TRBD1. The CDR3 contains 20 residues. The germline CDR1 and CDR2 sequences are KGHSH and LQKENI. V lost 4 bases and J lost 8; bases outside the gene matches: 20. CDR3 amino acids: CASSLQEPGQGPEGDSPLHF. CDR3 nucleotide sequence: TGTGCCAGCTCACTTCAAGAGCCGGGACAGGGGCCCGAGGGTGATTCACCCCTCCACTTT.

This clonotype occurred many times. The chain uses TRBV3-1 and TRBJ1-5; D is uncertain. CDR1 and CDR2 from the germline V gene are LGHDT and YNNKEL (reference sequence). The CDR3 is 15 residues long. Trimming left V 0 bases short and J 0 bases short, with 6 bases between. CDR3 nucleotide sequence: TGTGCCAGCAGCCAAGATGGATATAGCAATCAGCCCCAGCATTTT. Translation: CASSQDGYSNQPQHF.